The 17 T cell receptor beta chains below come from one sample, sequenced in a study of Ad26.COV2.S vaccination and SARS-CoV-2 variants. Sequencing used immunoSEQ multiplex PCR; TCRdb keeps in-frame clones, though not all of them. The sample yields about 680,000 clones, approximately 88% seen once. Treatment of the sample: some 20 received Ad26.COV2.S at low or high dose, single or two shots; 5 received placebo; per-sample allocation not given. On day 63 after the first injection, vaccine and placebo recipients gave samples. The input for sequencing was peripheral blood, taken in a trial of Ad26.COV2.S vaccine versus placebo. Receptor source: a person aged 18-60 years who received the Ad26.COV2.S COVID-19 vaccine or a placebo.

With regard to this clone: This specimen includes other DNA sequences encoding the same CDR3. The chain is built from TRBV5-1 and TRBJ2-2, with D maybe TRBD2 (6 bases). The CDR3 is 13 residues long. The germline V and J ends were trimmed by 2 bases and 4 bases, with 6 bases remaining between them. Looked up from germline, CDR1 is SGHRS and CDR2 is YFSETQ. The CDR3 region is CASSLAGTGELFF. In nucleotides, the CDR3 is TGCGCCAGCAGCTTAGCGGGCACCGGGGAGCTGTTTTTT.

This rearrangement joins TRBV18 to TRBJ2-5, with a tentative D call TRBD2 (6 bases). In germline, CDR1 is KGHSH, CDR2 LQKENI. The CDR3 length is 15 residues. V was cut by 1 base and J by 2 bases, with 11 bases left in between. DNA of the CDR3: TGTGCCAGCTCACCACTGGCGGGGCCACAAGAGACCCAGTACTTC. Residues: CASSPLAGPQETQYF. Filled out from reference TRBV18 and TRBJ2-5, the complete variable domain reads NAGVMQNPRHLVRRRGQEARLRCSPMKGHSHVYWYRQLPEEGLKFMVYLQKENIIDESGMPKERFSAEFPKEGPSILRIQQVVRGDSAAYFCASSPLAGPQETQYFGPGTRLLVL.

To note about this clone: The sample holds other DNA sequences that translate to the same CDR3. The J gene is TRBJ2-7, the V gene TRBV20-1, with TRBD2 matching over 8 bases. The CDR3 runs to 13 residues. Germline V gene lookup returns CDR1 DFQATT and CDR2 SNEGSKA (reference sequence). Trimming removed 3 bases from V and 2 bases from J; junction bases left unmatched: 3. The CDR3 DNA sequence: TGCAGTGCTAGTGCGGGACTAGCCTACGAGCAGTACTTC. It specifies CSASAGLAYEQYF.

Here the CDR3 reads CASSLEPGPNEKLFF. CDR3 DNA: TGTGCCAGCAGCTTAGAACCGGGACCGAATGAAAAACTGTTTTTT. The chain links TRBV7-6 to TRBJ1-4, with a weak D call TRBD1 (5 bases). The CDR3 sequence is 15 residues long. Germline lookup yields CDR1 SGHVS and CDR2 FNYEAQ. V was clipped by 1 base and J by 5 bases, with 11 bases between them.

This clone was found once. The chain combines TRBV6-4 with TRBJ2-2; D call uncertain. The CDR3 totals 15 residues. With 3 bases removed from V and 4 bases from J, the gap between germline ends came to 12 bases. Per germline, CDR1 MRHNA and CDR2 SNTAGT. The CDR3 bases are TGTGCCAGCAGTGATCCGGGTTCTCCCACCGGGGAGCTGTTTTTT. It encodes CASSDPGSPTGELFF.

This clone has only one observation. The V call is TRBV11-2, the J call TRBJ2-1; D is ambiguous. The CDR3 extends over 15 amino acids. Trimming left V 2 bases short and J 0 bases short, with 8 bases between. The germline gives CDR1 SGHAT, CDR2 FQNNGV. CDR3 nucleotides: TGTGCCAGCAGCTTAACTGTGAGCTCCTACAATGAGCAGTTCTTC. Protein product: CASSLTVSSYNEQFF.

The chain is built from TRBV18 and TRBJ2-1; maybe TRBD2 (6 bases). The CDR3 runs to 14 residues. Germline V gene lookup returns CDR1 KGHSH and CDR2 LQKENI. The germline V and J ends were trimmed by 4 bases and 9 bases, with 16 bases remaining between them. CDR3 amino acids: CASSLSGPLGEQFF. In nucleotides, the CDR3 is TGTGCCAGCTCACTTAGCGGCCCCCTTGGTGAGCAGTTCTTC.

This chain connects TRBV2 to TRBJ2-7; unclear D gene. V was trimmed by 5 bases and J by 0 bases, leaving 8 bases between them. This CDR3 spans 13 amino acids. Germline V lookup: CDR1 SNHLY, CDR2 FYNNEI. This chain's CDR3 is CASSLVTSYEQYF. CDR3 coding DNA: TGTGCCAGCAGTCTCGTCACCTCCTACGAGCAGTACTTC.

Points on this clone: Other DNA sequences within the sample encode an identical CDR3. The chain combines TRBV7-3 with TRBJ1-6; the match to TRBD1 covers 7 bases. The CDR3 sequence is 14 residues long. Looked up from germline, CDR1 is SGHTA and CDR2 is FQGTGA. J was trimmed by 7 bases and V by 2 bases; bases with no gene match: 2. For the CDR3, the DNA is TGTGCCAGCAGCTTACGACAGGGAAATTCACCCCTCCACTTT. Translated, it gives CASSLRQGNSPLHF.

As for this clone: A junction boundary mismatches the germline segment, possibly from a read error. This same CDR3 is encoded by further DNA sequences in the sample. The chain recombines TRBV19 with TRBJ1-3; D ambiguous. This CDR3 spans 14 amino acids. Germline loops: CDR1 LNHDA, CDR2 SQIVND (reference sequence). CDR3 region: CASSGEVSGNTIYF. The CDR3 nucleotides read TGTGCCAGTAGTGGGGAGGTCTCTGGAAACACTATATATTTT.

For the CDR3, the DNA is TGTGCCAGGCCGTCATGGGGGGATGAGCAGTTCTTC. Amino acids: CARPSWGDEQFF. The rearrangement uses TRBV5-8 and TRBJ2-1; tentatively, D is TRBD2 (6 bases). V lost 8 bases to trimming and J lost 8 bases, with 14 bases between them. Looked up from germline, CDR1 is SGHTS and CDR2 is YDEGEE. This CDR3 is built from 12 residues.

CDR3 sequence reads: CASNGDGGADTQYF. The CDR3 DNA sequence: TGTGCCAGTAACGGGGACGGTGGGGCAGATACGCAGTATTTT. The genes are TRBV19 and TRBJ2-3; D could derive from TRBD1 or TRBD2 (5 bases each). The V gene's germline CDR1 is LNHDA and CDR2 SQIVND (reference sequence). CDR3 length: 14 residues. The germline V and J ends were trimmed by 7 bases and 4 bases, with 15 bases remaining between them.

The CDR3 reads CASRSTRTLETQYF. CDR3 in DNA: TGTGCCAGCAGATCTACTCGAACCCTAGAGACCCAGTACTTC. The rearrangement uses TRBV6-5 and TRBJ2-5; D not certain. CDR1 MNHEY and CDR2 SVGAGI come from the germline V gene. Trimming left V 6 bases short and J 4 bases short, with 15 bases between. This CDR3 comprises 14 residues.

V usage is TRBV7-6 and J usage is TRBJ1-5; D unresolved. The V end lost 5 bases, the J end lost 3 bases, and 8 bases lay between the germline ends. The CDR3 runs 13 residues. The germline V gene has CDR1 SGHVS and CDR2 FNYEAQ. In nucleotides, the CDR3 is TGTGCCAGCAGCCCCAGTTTCAATCAGCCCCAGCATTTT. Translation gives CASSPSFNQPQHF.

The V gene is TRBV12-3 or TRBV12-4, the J gene TRBJ1-3; maybe TRBD1 (6 bases). V dropped 5 bases and J dropped 5 bases, with 10 bases sitting between them. The CDR3 loop spans 13 amino acids. CDR3 nucleotide sequence: TGTGCCAGCAGTCCCGGGGGGCGAAACACCATATATTTT. Amino acids: CASSPGGRNTIYF.

The rearrangement links TRBV30 to TRBJ2-5; no clear D gene. The germline V gene has CDR1 GTSNPN and CDR2 SVGIG (reference sequence). The CDR3 has 14 residues. The ends were cut back, 0 bases at V and 1 base at J, with 9 bases in the middle. DNA for the CDR3: TGTGCCTGGAGTGTAAAACTAATCCAAGAGACCCAGTACTTC. It is translated as CAWSVKLIQETQYF. Using reference TRBV30 and TRBJ2-5 for the parts outside the CDR3, the full variable domain is SQTIHQWPATLVQPVGSPLSLECTVEGTSNPNLYWYRQAAGRGLQLLFYSVGIGQISSEVPQNLSASRPQDRQFILSSKKLLLSDSGFYLCAWSVKLIQETQYFGPGTRLLVL.

The chain employs TRBV2 and TRBJ2-7, with D hard to call. CDR3 size: 16 residues. The V gene's germline CDR1 is SNHLY and CDR2 FYNNEI. With 7 bases removed from V and 6 bases from J, the gap between germline ends came to 25 bases. CDR3 region: CASTDRRAVLIGEQYF. The CDR3 coding sequence is TGTGCCAGCACCGACCGCCGGGCAGTGCTGATCGGCGAGCAGTACTTC.